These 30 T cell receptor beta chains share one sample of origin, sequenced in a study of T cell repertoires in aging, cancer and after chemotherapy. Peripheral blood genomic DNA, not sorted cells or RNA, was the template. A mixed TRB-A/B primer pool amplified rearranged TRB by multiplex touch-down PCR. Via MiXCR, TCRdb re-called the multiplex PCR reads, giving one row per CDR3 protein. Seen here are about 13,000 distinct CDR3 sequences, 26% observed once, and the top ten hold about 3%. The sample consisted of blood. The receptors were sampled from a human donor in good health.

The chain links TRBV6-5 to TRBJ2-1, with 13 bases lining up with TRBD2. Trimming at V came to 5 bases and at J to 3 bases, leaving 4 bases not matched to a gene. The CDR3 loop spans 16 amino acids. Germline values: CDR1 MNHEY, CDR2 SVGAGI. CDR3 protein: CASSRGLAGVYNEQFF. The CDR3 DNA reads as TGTGCCAGCAGTCGTGGACTAGCGGGGGTCTACAATGAGCAGTTCTTC.

For the CDR3, the DNA is TGTGCCAGCAGCTTGGGACAGTCCCTACCCTATGGCTACACCTTC. Translating gives CASSLGQSLPYGYTF. This chain uses TRBV5-5 with TRBJ1-2, with a possible D match to TRBD1 (5 bases). CDR3 length: 15 residues. Trimming took off 0 bases at V and 4 bases at J, with 13 bases between the two ends. The germline V gene has CDR1 SGHKS and CDR2 YYEKEE (reference sequence). Using reference TRBV5-5 and TRBJ1-2 for the parts outside the CDR3, the full variable domain is DAGVTQSPTHLIKTRGQQVTLRCSPISGHKSVSWYQQVLGQGPQFIFQYYEKEERGRGNFPDRFSARQFPNYSSELNVNALLLGDSALYLCASSLGQSLPYGYTFGSGTRLTVV.

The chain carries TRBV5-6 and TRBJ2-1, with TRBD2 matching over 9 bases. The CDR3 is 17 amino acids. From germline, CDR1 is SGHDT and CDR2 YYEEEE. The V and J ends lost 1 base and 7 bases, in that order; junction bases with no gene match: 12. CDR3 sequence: CASSLLLAGALGNEQFF. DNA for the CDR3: TGTGCCAGCAGCTTGTTATTAGCGGGGGCCCTGGGGAATGAGCAGTTCTTC.

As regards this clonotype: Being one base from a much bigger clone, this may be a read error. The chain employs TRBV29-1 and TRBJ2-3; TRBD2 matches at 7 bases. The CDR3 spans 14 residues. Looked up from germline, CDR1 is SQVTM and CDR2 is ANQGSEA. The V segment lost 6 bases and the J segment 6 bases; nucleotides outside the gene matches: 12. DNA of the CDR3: TGCAGCGTGAGAACCGGGACGCGGGGGGATACGCAGTATTTT. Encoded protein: CSVRTGTRGDTQYF.

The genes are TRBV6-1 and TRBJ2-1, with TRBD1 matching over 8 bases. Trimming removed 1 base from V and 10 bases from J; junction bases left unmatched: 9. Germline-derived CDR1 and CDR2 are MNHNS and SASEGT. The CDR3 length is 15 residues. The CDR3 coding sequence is TGTGCCAGCAGTGAAGGGGGAGCAGGGGGCGCCGAGCAGTTCTTC. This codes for CASSEGGAGGAEQFF.

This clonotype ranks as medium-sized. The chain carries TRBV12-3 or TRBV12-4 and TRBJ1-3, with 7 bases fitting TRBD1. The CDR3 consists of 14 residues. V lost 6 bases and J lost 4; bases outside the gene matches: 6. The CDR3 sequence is CASSLTGLGNTIYF. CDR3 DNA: TGTGCCAGCAGCCTGACAGGGTTGGGAAACACCATATATTTT.

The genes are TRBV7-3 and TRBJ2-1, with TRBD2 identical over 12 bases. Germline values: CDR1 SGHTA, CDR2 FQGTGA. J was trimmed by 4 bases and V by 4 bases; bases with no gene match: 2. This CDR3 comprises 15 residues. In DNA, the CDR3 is TGTGCCAGCAGCTCGACTAGCGGGGGTTACAATGAGCAGTTCTTC. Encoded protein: CASSSTSGGYNEQFF.

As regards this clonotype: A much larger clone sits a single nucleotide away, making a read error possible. CDR3 nucleotides: TGTGCCACCAGCAGAGAATTGACTAGCGGGGACTACGAGCAGTACTTC. Translating gives CATSRELTSGDYEQYF. The chain links TRBV15 to TRBJ2-7; 11 bases line up with TRBD2. V dropped 0 bases and J dropped 3; count of bases not matched to a gene: 4. Looked up from germline, CDR1 is LNHNV and CDR2 is YYDKDF (reference sequence). This CDR3 spans 16 amino acids.

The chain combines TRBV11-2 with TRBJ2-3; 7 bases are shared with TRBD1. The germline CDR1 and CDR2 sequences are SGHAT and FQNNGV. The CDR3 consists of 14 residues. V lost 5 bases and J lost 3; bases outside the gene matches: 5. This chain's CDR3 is CASSRQGGTDTQYF. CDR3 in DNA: TGTGCCAGCAGCCGACAGGGTGGAACAGATACGCAGTATTTT.

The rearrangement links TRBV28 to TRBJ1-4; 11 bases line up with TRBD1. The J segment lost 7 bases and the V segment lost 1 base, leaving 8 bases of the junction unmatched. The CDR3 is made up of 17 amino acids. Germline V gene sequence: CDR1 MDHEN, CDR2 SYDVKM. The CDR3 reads CASSLSQGQGAGEKLFF. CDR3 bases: TGTGCCAGCAGTTTATCCCAAGGACAGGGGGCGGGTGAAAAACTGTTTTTT.

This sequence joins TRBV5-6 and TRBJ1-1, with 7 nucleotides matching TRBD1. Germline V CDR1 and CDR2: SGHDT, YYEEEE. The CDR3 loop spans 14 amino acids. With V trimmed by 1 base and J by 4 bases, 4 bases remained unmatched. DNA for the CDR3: TGTGCCAGCAGCTTGACAGGGGTGGGCACTGAAGCTTTCTTT. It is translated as CASSLTGVGTEAFF.

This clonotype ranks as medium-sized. The CDR3 sequence: CASSYTSTGSPPYGYTF. The CDR3 DNA reads as TGTGCCAGCAGTTACACCTCGACAGGGAGCCCTCCTTATGGCTACACCTTC. The chain has TRBV6-5 and TRBJ1-2, with 7 bases aligning to TRBD1. V shed 2 bases and J 5 bases; nucleotides not matched to a gene: 14. The CDR3 contains 17 residues. Germline CDR1 reads MNHEY; CDR2 reads SVGAGI.

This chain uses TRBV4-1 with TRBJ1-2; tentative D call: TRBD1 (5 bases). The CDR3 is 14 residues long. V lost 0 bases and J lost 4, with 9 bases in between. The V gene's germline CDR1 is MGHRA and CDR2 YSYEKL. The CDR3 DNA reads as TGCGCCAGCAGCCAAGATTTGACAGTCTATGGCTACACCTTC. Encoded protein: CASSQDLTVYGYTF.

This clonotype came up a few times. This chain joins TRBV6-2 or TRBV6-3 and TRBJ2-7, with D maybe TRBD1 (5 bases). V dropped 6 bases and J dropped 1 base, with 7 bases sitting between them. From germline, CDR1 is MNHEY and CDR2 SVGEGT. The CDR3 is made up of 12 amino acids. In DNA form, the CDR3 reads TGTGCCAGCAGAGCAGGGTCCTACGAGCAGTACGTC. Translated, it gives CASRAGSYEQYV.

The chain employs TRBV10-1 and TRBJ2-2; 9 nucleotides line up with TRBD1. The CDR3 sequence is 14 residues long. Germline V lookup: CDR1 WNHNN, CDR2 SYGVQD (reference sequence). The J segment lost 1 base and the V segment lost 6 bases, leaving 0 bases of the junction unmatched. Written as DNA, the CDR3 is TGCGCCAGCAGGGGACAGGGGAACACCGGGGAGCTGTTTTTT. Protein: CASRGQGNTGELFF.

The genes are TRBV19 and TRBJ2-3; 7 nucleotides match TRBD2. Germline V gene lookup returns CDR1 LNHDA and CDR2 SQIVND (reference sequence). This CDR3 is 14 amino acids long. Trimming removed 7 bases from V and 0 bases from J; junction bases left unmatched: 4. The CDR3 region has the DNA TGTGCCAGTATCGCGCGGGGGAGCACAGATACGCAGTATTTT. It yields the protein CASIARGSTDTQYF.

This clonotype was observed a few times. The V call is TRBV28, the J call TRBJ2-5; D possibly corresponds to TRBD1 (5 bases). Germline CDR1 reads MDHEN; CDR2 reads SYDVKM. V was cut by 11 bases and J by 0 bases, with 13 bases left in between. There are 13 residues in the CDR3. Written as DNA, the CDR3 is TGTGCCGCTGGGCGACAGTACCAAGAGACCCAGTACTTC. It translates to CAAGRQYQETQYF.

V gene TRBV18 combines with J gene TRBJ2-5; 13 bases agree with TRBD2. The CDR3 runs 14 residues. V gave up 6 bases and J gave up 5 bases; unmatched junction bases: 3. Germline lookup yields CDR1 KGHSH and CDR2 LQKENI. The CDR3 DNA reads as TGTGCCAGCTCGACTAGCGGGGGGTCGGAGACCCAGTACTTC. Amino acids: CASSTSGGSETQYF. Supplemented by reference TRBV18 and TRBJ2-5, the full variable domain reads NAGVMQNPRHLVRRRGQEARLRCSPMKGHSHVYWYRQLPEEGLKFMVYLQKENIIDESGMPKERFSAEFPKEGPSILRIQQVVRGDSAAYFCASSTSGGSETQYFGPGTRLLVL.

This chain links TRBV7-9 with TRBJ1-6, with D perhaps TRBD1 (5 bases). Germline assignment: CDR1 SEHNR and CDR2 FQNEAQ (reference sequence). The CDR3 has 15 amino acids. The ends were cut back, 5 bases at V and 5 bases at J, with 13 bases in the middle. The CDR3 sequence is CASSGGGSHNSPLHF. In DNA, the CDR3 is TGTGCCAGCAGCGGGGGTGGCAGCCATAATTCACCCCTCCACTTT.

The CDR3, as DNA: TGCGCCAGCAGCCAAGAGCAGACAGGGGCTTCCTACGAGCAGTACTTC. Its translation is CASSQEQTGASYEQYF. The chain uses TRBV4-1 and TRBJ2-7, with 8 bases lining up with TRBD1. The CDR3 consists of 16 residues. V was pared by 0 bases and J by 1 base, with 5 bases of the junction left unmatched. Germline CDR1 reads MGHRA; CDR2 reads YSYEKL.

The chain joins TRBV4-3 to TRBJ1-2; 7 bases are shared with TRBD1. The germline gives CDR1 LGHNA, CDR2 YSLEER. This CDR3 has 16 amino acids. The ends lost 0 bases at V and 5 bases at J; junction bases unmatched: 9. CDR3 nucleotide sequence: TGCGCCAGCAGCCAAGACCGGGCCAGGGGGTTGTATGGCTACACCTTC. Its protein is CASSQDRARGLYGYTF.

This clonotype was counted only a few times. The CDR3 protein is CASTSTNEKLFF. CDR3 nucleotide sequence: TGTGCCAGCACCTCGACTAATGAAAAACTGTTTTTT. The rearrangement uses TRBV6-1 and TRBJ1-4; unclear D gene. V lost 7 bases and J lost 2, with 5 bases in between. The CDR3 has 12 amino acids. Germline V CDR1 and CDR2: MNHNS, SASEGT.

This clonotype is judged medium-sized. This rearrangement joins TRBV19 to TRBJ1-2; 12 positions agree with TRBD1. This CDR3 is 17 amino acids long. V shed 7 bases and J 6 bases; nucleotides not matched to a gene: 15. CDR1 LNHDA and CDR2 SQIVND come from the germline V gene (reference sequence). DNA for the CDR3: TGTGCCAGTACCCCCCGCCGGGACAGGGGGCCAGTGGATGGCTACACCTTC. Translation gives CASTPRRDRGPVDGYTF.

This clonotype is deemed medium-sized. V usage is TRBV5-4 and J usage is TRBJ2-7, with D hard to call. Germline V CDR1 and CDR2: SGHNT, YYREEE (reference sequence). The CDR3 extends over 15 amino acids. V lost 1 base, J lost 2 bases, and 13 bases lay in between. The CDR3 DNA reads TGTGCCAGCAGCTTGCCGGCAGGCACTACCTACGAGCAGTACTTC. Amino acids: CASSLPAGTTYEQYF.

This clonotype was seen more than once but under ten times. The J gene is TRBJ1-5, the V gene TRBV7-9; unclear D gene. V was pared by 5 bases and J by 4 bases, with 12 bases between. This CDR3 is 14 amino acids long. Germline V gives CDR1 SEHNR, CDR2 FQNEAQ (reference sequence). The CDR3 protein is CASSVTGFNQPQHF. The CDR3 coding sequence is TGTGCCAGCAGCGTTACCGGGTTTAATCAGCCCCAGCATTTT.

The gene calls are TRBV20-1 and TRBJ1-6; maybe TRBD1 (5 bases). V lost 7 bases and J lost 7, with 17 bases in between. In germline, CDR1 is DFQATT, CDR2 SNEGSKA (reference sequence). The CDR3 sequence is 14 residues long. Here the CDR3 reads CSVQRGTENSPLHF. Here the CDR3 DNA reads TGCAGTGTCCAGCGAGGGACTGAAAATTCACCCCTCCACTTT.

CDR3 region: CASSLSGGAGNEQFF. CDR3 DNA: TGTGCCAGCAGTTTGTCCGGGGGCGCAGGGAATGAGCAGTTCTTC. This chain joins TRBV6-4 and TRBJ2-1; possibly TRBD1 or TRBD2 for D (6 bases each). The CDR3 consists of 15 residues. V was cut by 5 bases and J by 7 bases, with 18 bases left in between. CDR1 is MRHNA, CDR2 SNTAGT, per germline.

This CDR3 reads CASSQNGGTQYF. The CDR3 DNA reads TGTGCCAGCAGTCAGAATGGAGGTACGCAGTATTTT. This chain joins TRBV27 and TRBJ2-3; D is perhaps TRBD2 (5 bases). Trimming took off 5 bases at V and 8 bases at J, with 11 bases between the two ends. The CDR3 is 12 residues long. The germline V gene has CDR1 MNHEY and CDR2 SMNVEV (reference sequence).

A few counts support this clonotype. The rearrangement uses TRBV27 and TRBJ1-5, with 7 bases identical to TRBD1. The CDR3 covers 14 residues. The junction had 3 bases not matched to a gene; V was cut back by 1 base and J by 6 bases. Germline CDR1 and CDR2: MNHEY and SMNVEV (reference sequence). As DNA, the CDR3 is TGTGCCAGCAGTTTATGGGCAGGGGGTCAGCCCCAGCATTTT. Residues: CASSLWAGGQPQHF.

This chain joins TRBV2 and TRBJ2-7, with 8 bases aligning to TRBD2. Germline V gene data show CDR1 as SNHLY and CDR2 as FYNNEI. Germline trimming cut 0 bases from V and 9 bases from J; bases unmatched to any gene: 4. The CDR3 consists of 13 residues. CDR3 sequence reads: CASSEARLAGQYF. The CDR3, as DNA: TGTGCCAGCAGTGAAGCTAGGCTAGCGGGGCAGTACTTC.